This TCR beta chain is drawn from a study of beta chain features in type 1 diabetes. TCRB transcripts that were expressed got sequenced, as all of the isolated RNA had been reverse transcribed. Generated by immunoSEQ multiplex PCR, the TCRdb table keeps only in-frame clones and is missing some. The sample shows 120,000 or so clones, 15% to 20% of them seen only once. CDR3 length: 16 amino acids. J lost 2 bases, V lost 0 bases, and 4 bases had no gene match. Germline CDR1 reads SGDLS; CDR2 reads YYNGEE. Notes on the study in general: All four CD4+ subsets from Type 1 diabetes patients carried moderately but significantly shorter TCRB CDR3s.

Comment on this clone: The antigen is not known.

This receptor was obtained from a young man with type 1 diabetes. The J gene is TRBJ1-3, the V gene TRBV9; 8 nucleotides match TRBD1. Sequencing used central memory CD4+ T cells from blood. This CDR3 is CASSVVDRAPGNTIYF. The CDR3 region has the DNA TGTGCCAGCAGCGTAGTGGACAGGGCGCCTGGAAACACCATATATTTT.